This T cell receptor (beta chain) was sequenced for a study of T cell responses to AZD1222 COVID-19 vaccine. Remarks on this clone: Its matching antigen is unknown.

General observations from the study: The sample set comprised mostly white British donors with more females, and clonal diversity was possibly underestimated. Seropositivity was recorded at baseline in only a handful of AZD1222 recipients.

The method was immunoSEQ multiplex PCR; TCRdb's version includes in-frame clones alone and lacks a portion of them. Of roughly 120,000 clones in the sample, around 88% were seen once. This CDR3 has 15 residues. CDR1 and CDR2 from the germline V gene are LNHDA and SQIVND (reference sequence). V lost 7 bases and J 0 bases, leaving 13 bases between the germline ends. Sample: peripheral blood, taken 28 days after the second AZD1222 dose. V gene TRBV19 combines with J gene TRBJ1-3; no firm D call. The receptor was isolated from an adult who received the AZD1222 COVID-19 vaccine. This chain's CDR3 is CASTVDESSGNTIYF. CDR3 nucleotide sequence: TGTGCCAGTACGGTGGACGAAAGCTCTGGAAACACCATATATTTT.